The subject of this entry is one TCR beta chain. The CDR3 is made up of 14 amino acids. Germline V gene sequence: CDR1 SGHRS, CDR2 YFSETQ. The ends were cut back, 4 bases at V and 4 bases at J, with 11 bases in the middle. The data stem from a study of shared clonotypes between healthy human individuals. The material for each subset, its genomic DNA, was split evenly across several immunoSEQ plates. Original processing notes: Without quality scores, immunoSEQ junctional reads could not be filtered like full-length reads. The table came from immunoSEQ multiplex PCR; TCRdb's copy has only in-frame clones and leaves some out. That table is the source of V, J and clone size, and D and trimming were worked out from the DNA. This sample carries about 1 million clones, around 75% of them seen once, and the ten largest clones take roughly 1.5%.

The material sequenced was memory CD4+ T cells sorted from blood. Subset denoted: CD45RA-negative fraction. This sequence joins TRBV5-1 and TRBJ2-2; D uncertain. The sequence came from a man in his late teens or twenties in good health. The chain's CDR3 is CASSPPPVTGELFF. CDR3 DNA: TGCGCCAGCAGCCCCCCTCCGGTCACCGGGGAGCTGTTTTTT.